The source of this T cell receptor (beta chain) is a study of T cell responses to AZD1222 COVID-19 vaccine. Trimming at V came to 6 bases and at J to 11 bases, leaving 9 bases not matched to a gene. CDR3 length equals 12 residues. Germline CDR1 is LNHDA and CDR2 is SQIVND (reference sequence). This clone was detected once. No antigen is known for it. Study-level results: Donors, mostly white British, included more females; clonal diversity was possibly underestimated.

TCRdb's copy holds only in-frame clones and misses some; the assay was immunoSEQ multiplex PCR. This sample yields over 150,000 clones, of which about nine tenths are seen a single time; around 2.9% belongs to the top ten. The sequencing used peripheral blood, collected on day 0 of AZD1222 vaccination. The source of this sequence is an adult in good health. The chain combines TRBV19 with TRBJ1-1, with TRBD1 matching over 7 bases. DNA of the CDR3: TGTGCCAGTAGCATACTGACAGGGATGGCTTTCTTT. It encodes CASSILTGMAFF.